Listed below are T cell receptor beta chains from one sample, sequenced in a study of CD8+CD57+ T cells in acquired aplastic anemia. TCRdb reprocessed the reads via MiXCR and lists one record per CDR3 protein. The data show 300,000 or so distinct CDR3 sequences, approximately 57% seen once. Sequencing was performed on sorted CD4+, CD8+, or CD8+CD57+ T cells (not recorded which) from PBMCs. These receptors originate from a human donor with severe aplastic anemia or a healthy control (not recorded which). Each CDR3 is given with its conserved first and last residue. Each record gives: D gene, clone size, J gene, V gene, CDR3 protein, CDR3 DNA. The D gene is left open where the match is weak. Some rows have no size entry. The others give once, few or many, or a class for an expanded clone.

D: -
size: many
J: TRBJ2-3
V: TRBV20-1
CDR3: CSGRQARAGTDTQYF
DNA: TGCAGTGGGCGGCAGGCCCGCGCTGGCACAGATACGCAGTATTTT

D: -
size: -
J: TRBJ2-1
V: TRBV7-9
CDR3: CASSFTTGIYNEQFF
DNA: TGTGCCAGCAGTTTCACGACGGGGATCTACAATGAGCAGTTCTTC

D: TRBD2
size: -
J: TRBJ2-7
V: TRBV29-1
CDR3: CSVVGLAGGEQYF
DNA: TGCAGCGTTGTAGGGCTAGCGGGAGGTGAGCAGTACTTC

D: TRBD1
size: few
J: TRBJ1-1
V: TRBV29-1
CDR3: CSVEGQGSTEAFF
DNA: TGCAGCGTTGAAGGACAGGGGAGCACTGAAGCTTTCTTT

D: -
size: few
J: TRBJ2-5
V: TRBV15
CDR3: CATSRDLKTQYF
DNA: TGTGCCACCAGCAGAGATCTGAAGACCCAGTACTTC

D: -
size: -
J: TRBJ1-5
V: TRBV24-1
CDR3: CATSDPGQSDQPQHF
DNA: TGTGCCACCAGTGATCCTGGACAGTCGGATCAGCCCCAGCATTTT

D: -
size: few
J: TRBJ2-7
V: TRBV5-1
CDR3: CASSLFGDEQYF
DNA: TGCGCCAGCAGCTTGTTCGGGGACGAGCAGTACTTC

D: TRBD1
size: many
J: TRBJ1-4
V: TRBV5-1
CDR3: CASSSPGTGSEKLFF
DNA: TGCGCCAGCAGCTCCCCCGGGACAGGGAGTGAAAAACTGTTTTTT

D: -
size: many
J: TRBJ1-6
V: TRBV20-1
CDR3: CSAPSSYNSPLHF
DNA: TGCAGTGCCCCAAGCTCCTATAATTCACCCCTCCACTTT

D: -
size: many
J: TRBJ2-3
V: TRBV7-6
CDR3: CASSLTGDATDTQYF
DNA: TGTGCCAGCAGCTTAACCGGGGACGCCACAGATACGCAGTATTTT

D: TRBD1
size: -
J: TRBJ2-5
V: TRBV5-1
CDR3: CASSPGTGGYQETQYF
DNA: TGCGCCAGCAGCCCAGGGACAGGGGGATACCAAGAGACCCAGTACTTC

D: -
size: few
J: TRBJ2-1
V: TRBV7-9
CDR3: CATNSGGYNEQFF
DNA: TGTGCCACCAATTCCGGGGGTTACAATGAGCAGTTCTTC

D: TRBD2
size: many
J: TRBJ2-5
V: TRBV30
CDR3: CARTSGGETQYF
DNA: TGTGCCCGGACTAGCGGTGGGGAGACCCAGTACTTC

D: TRBD1
size: -
J: TRBJ1-1
V: TRBV20-1
CDR3: CSASAGTGNTEAFF
DNA: TGCAGTGCTAGCGCCGGGACAGGGAACACTGAAGCTTTCTTT

D: -
size: -
J: TRBJ2-7
V: TRBV15
CDR3: CARSRTQTYEQYF
DNA: TGTGCTAGATCTCGAACACAGACCTACGAGCAGTACTTC

D: -
size: -
J: TRBJ1-6
V: TRBV20-1
CDR3: CSARGLRDSPLHF
DNA: TGCAGTGCTAGAGGACTTCGTGATTCACCCCTCCACTTT